What follows describes a single TCR beta chain. These data originate in a study of blood T cells in healthy people across ages. Alongside a J-beta primer mix, a sample-barcoded 5' primer served in a second PCR lasting about 7 to 11 cycles. TCRdb re-called the 5' RACE reads with MiXCR, one entry per CDR3 protein. The table lists roughly 1,300,000 distinct CDR3 sequences, almost 60% of them singletons, with more than 6% in the top ten. The sequence derives from a man younger than 35 in good health. Specimen: blood.

In DNA, the CDR3 is TGCGCCAGCAGACCCGGACAGTGGGGCACTGAAGCTTTCTTT. The encoded protein is CASRPGQWGTEAFF. V and J are TRBV10-2 and TRBJ1-1; the D gene is possibly TRBD1 (6 bases). The CDR3 is made up of 14 amino acids. Per the germline V gene, CDR1 is WSHSY and CDR2 is SAAADI. V lost 6 bases and J lost 4, with 15 bases in between.